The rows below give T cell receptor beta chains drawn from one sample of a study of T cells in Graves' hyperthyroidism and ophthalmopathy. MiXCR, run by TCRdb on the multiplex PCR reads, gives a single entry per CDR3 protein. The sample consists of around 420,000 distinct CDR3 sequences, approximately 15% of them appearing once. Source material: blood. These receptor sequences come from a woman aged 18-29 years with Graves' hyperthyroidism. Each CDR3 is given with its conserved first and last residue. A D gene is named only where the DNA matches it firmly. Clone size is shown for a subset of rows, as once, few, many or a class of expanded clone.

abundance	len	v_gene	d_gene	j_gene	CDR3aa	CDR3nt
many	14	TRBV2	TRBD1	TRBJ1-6	CATFSGTEFSPLHF	TGTGCCACCTTCTCCGGGACAGAATTTTCACCCCTCCACTTT
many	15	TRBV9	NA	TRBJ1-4	CASSATGSFNEKLFF	TGTGCCAGCAGCGCAACCGGCAGTTTTAATGAAAAACTGTTTTTT
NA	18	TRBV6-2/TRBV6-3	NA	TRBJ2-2	CASSRGRVLDANTGELFF	TGTGCCAGCAGTAGGGGCAGGGTCCTAGACGCGAACACCGGGGAGCTGTTTTTT
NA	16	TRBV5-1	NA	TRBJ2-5	CASSLMGAQIQETQYF	TGCGCCAGCAGCTTGATGGGGGCGCAAATTCAAGAGACCCAGTACTTC
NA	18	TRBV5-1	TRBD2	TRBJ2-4	CASSLLASGGLAKNIQYF	TGCGCCAGCAGCTTGTTGGCTAGCGGGGGGTTAGCCAAAAACATTCAGTACTTC
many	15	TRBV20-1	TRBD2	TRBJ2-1	CSAIPPSGRWNEQFF	TGCAGTGCTATCCCCCCCAGCGGGAGGTGGAATGAGCAGTTCTTC
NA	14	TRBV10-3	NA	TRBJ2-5	CAISEDSGQETQYF	TGTGCCATCAGTGAGGACAGCGGTCAAGAGACCCAGTACTTC
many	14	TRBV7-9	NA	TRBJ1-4	CASSLYQGDEKLFF	TGTGCCAGCAGCTTATACCAAGGGGACGAAAAACTGTTTTTT
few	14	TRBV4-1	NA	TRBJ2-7	CASSQDGANRGQYF	TGCGCCAGCAGCCAAGATGGGGCGAACCGTGGGCAGTACTTC
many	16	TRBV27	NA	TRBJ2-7	CASSSLGGQGANEQYF	TGTGCCAGCAGTTCCCTCGGGGGGCAGGGGGCCAACGAGCAGTACTTC
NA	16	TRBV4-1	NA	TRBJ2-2	CASSQGAGPNTGELFF	TGCGCCAGCAGCCAAGGCGCGGGACCGAACACCGGGGAGCTGTTTTTT
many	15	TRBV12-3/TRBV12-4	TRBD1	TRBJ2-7	CASTLRRDRSYEQYF	TGTGCCAGCACCCTCCGGAGGGACAGGTCCTACGAGCAGTACTTC
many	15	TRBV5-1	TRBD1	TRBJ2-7	CASSLPRGPGYEQYF	TGCGCCAGCAGCTTGCCCAGGGGGCCCGGCTACGAGCAGTACTTC
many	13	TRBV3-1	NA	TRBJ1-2	CASSQDFGDGYTF	TGTGCCAGCAGCCAAGACTTTGGGGACGGCTACACCTTC